Listed below are T cell receptor beta chains from one sample, sequenced in a study of CD8 T cells in Susac syndrome. TCRdb reprocessed the immunoSEQ multiplex PCR reads via MiXCR and lists one record per CDR3 protein. The sample holds some 200,000 distinct CDR3 sequences; over 75% are singletons and the top ten take approximately 0.09%. Specimen: CD4+ T cells from PBMCs. The receptors shown here come from a human donor with Susac syndrome. The CDR3 runs from the conserved cysteine through the conserved F or W. The D gene is left open where the match is weak. Part of the rows lack a size; the others show once, few, many or a class for expanded clones.

j_gene | d_gene | v_gene | abundance | CDR3aa | CDR3nt
TRBJ2-1 | NA | TRBV5-1 | NA | CASSSPSDHEQFF | TGCGCCAGCAGCTCGCCATCAGATCATGAGCAGTTCTTC
TRBJ1-1 | TRBD1 | TRBV7-9 | NA | CASSARGLDEAFF | TGTGCCAGCAGCGCCAGGGGGCTCGATGAAGCTTTCTTT
TRBJ2-7 | TRBD2 | TRBV5-1 | once | CASSLDPGGAGEQYF | TGCGCCAGCAGCTTGGATCCCGGGGGGGCTGGCGAGCAGTACTTC
TRBJ1-2 | NA | TRBV18 | NA | CASSPPQAGYGYTF | TGTGCCAGCTCACCACCGCAGGCAGGCTACGGCTACACCTTC
TRBJ1-4 | TRBD1 | TRBV2 | NA | CASRTGWEKLFF | TGTGCCAGCAGGACAGGGTGGGAAAAACTGTTTTTT
TRBJ2-7 | NA | TRBV15 | NA | CATSRGGLGQEQYF | TGTGCCACCAGCAGAGGGGGACTGGGCCAGGAGCAGTACTTC
TRBJ2-3 | NA | TRBV20-1 | NA | CSARTETSTDTQYF | TGCAGTGCTAGGACTGAAACTAGCACAGATACGCAGTATTTT
TRBJ2-7 | TRBD1 | TRBV29-1 | NA | CSVEGGQAYEQYF | TGCAGCGTTGAAGGGGGACAGGCCTACGAGCAGTACTTC
TRBJ2-6 | TRBD1 | TRBV5-1 | NA | CASSSRQGTGANVLTF | TGCGCCAGCAGCTCGAGACAGGGGACTGGGGCCAACGTCCTGACTTTC
TRBJ1-2 | TRBD1 | TRBV6-2/TRBV6-3 | once | CASDNYRGQRGYTF | TGTGCCAGCGACAACTACAGGGGGCAGCGCGGCTACACCTTC
TRBJ2-1 | NA | TRBV9 | NA | CASSEGGGASSYNEQFF | TGTGCCAGCAGCGAAGGTGGGGGTGCCAGCTCCTACAATGAGCAGTTCTTC
TRBJ1-1 | NA | TRBV7-9 | few | CASSLDGGGSEAFF | TGTGCCAGCAGCTTAGACGGTGGGGGGAGTGAAGCTTTCTTT
TRBJ1-2 | NA | TRBV12-1 | NA | CASSRRPWTAYRFYGYTF | TGTGCCAGCAGCCGCCGGCCCTGGACAGCCTATCGCTTTTATGGCTACACCTTC
TRBJ1-6 | NA | TRBV30 | NA | CAWSRGLISPLHF | TGTGCCTGGAGCCGGGGGTTAATATCACCCCTCCACTTT
TRBJ1-6 | NA | TRBV30 | once | CAWRLNNSPLHF | TGTGCCTGGAGGCTGAATAATTCACCCCTCCACTTT
TRBJ2-6 | NA | TRBV29-1 | NA | CSVRGGTGANVLTF | TGCAGCGTTCGAGGGGGGACTGGGGCCAACGTCCTGACTTTC
TRBJ2-1 | NA | TRBV6-1 | NA | CASSRTGYGTSYNEQFF | TGTGCCAGCAGCCGTACAGGGTACGGTACCTCCTACAATGAGCAGTTCTTC
TRBJ1-4 | NA | TRBV4-1 | NA | CASSRSGPINEKLFF | TGCGCCAGCAGCCGATCGGGGCCGATAAATGAAAAACTGTTTTTT
TRBJ2-3 | NA | TRBV2 | NA | CASSALDTPTDTQYF | TGTGCCAGCAGTGCACTGGACACTCCCACAGATACGCAGTATTTT
TRBJ2-7 | NA | TRBV6-5 | NA | CASRDTTGEQYF | TGTGCCAGCAGGGACACTACTGGGGAGCAGTACTTC
TRBJ2-1 | NA | TRBV20-1 | NA | CSSKRGTRQQFF | TGCAGTTCTAAAAGGGGGACTCGGCAACAGTTCTTC
TRBJ2-7 | NA | TRBV7-9 | NA | CASSFGDRYLEQYF | TGTGCCAGCAGCTTCGGGGACCGATATTTAGAGCAGTACTTC
TRBJ2-7 | NA | TRBV7-6 | NA | CASSLSDGGSYEQYF | TGTGCCAGCAGCTTGTCGGACGGTGGCTCCTACGAGCAGTACTTC
TRBJ2-5 | NA | TRBV4-1 | NA | CASSQVISRETQYF | TGCGCCAGCAGCCAAGTCATCTCTCGAGAGACCCAGTACTTC
TRBJ2-7 | NA | TRBV5-1 | NA | CASSSNSGYNEQYF | TGCGCCAGCAGCTCGAACTCGGGGTACAACGAGCAGTACTTC
TRBJ2-2 | TRBD2 | TRBV12-3/TRBV12-4 | NA | CASSLSGGILTGELFF | TGTGCCAGCAGCCTTAGCGGGGGGATACTCACCGGGGAGCTGTTTTTT
TRBJ2-4 | TRBD1 | TRBV9 | NA | CASNLGGSAKNIQYF | TGTGCCAGCAATTTAGGGGGCTCGGCCAAAAACATTCAGTACTTC
TRBJ2-5 | NA | TRBV29-1 | once | CSVAVQETQYF | TGCAGCGTTGCAGTCCAAGAGACCCAGTACTTC
TRBJ1-3 | NA | TRBV5-4 | NA | CASSLGRDLGNTIYF | TGTGCCAGCAGCTTGGGGCGGGACCTTGGAAACACCATATATTTT
TRBJ2-7 | TRBD1 | TRBV11-1 | NA | CASSQRGQGANEQYF | TGTGCCAGCAGCCAGAGGGGGCAGGGGGCCAACGAGCAGTACTTC
TRBJ1-4 | NA | TRBV5-6 | NA | CASSLGLRDEKLFF | TGTGCCAGCAGCTTGGGTCTGCGAGACGAAAAACTGTTTTTT
TRBJ1-5 | NA | TRBV2 | NA | CASSEQISNQPQHF | TGTGCCAGCAGTGAACAGATTAGCAATCAGCCCCAGCATTTT
TRBJ2-3 | TRBD1 | TRBV20-1 | NA | CSARKMRTGVPDTQYF | TGCAGTGCTAGAAAAATGAGGACAGGGGTCCCAGATACGCAGTATTTT
TRBJ2-3 | TRBD2 | TRBV6-4 | NA | CASASGATDTQYF | TGTGCCAGCGCTAGCGGGGCCACAGATACGCAGTATTTT
TRBJ2-7 | NA | TRBV7-8 | NA | CASSPTGGEQYF | TGTGCCAGCAGCCCAACCGGTGGCGAGCAGTACTTC
TRBJ2-5 | NA | TRBV3-1 | NA | CASSEPPSGYRLKTQYF | TGTGCCAGCAGCGAACCGCCCTCAGGGTATCGCTTGAAGACCCAGTACTTC
TRBJ1-2 | NA | TRBV18 | NA | CASSPQDGSNYGYTF | TGTGCCAGCTCACCGCAGGATGGGTCTAACTATGGCTACACCTTC
TRBJ1-5 | NA | TRBV6-5 | NA | CASSGGSGNQPQHF | TGTGCCAGCAGCGGGGGCTCAGGCAATCAGCCCCAGCATTTT
TRBJ2-7 | NA | TRBV18 | NA | CASSRGGPYEQYF | TGTGCCAGCTCACGCGGGGGCCCCTACGAGCAGTACTTC
TRBJ2-4 | NA | TRBV20-1 | NA | CSARDPRNLAKNIQYF | TGCAGTGCTAGAGATCCACGGAATCTAGCCAAAAACATTCAGTACTTC
TRBJ1-1 | TRBD1 | TRBV2 | NA | CASRKTGTGFKMNTEAFF | TGTGCCAGCAGGAAGACCGGGACAGGCTTCAAAATGAACACTGAAGCTTTCTTT
TRBJ2-1 | TRBD2 | TRBV5-4 | NA | CASSPGLAGASYNEQFF | TGTGCCAGCAGCCCTGGACTAGCGGGAGCTAGTTACAATGAGCAGTTCTTC
TRBJ2-1 | TRBD2 | TRBV11-2 | NA | CASSPGTSGGHEQFF | TGTGCCAGCAGCCCTGGGACTAGCGGGGGGCATGAGCAGTTCTTC
TRBJ2-7 | TRBD1 | TRBV28 | NA | CASSLEGQSYEQYF | TGTGCCAGCAGTTTAGAGGGACAGAGCTACGAGCAGTACTTC
TRBJ2-4 | TRBD1 | TRBV6-1 | NA | CASDRGQGAKNIQYF | TGTGCCAGCGATCGGGGACAGGGAGCCAAAAACATTCAGTACTTC
TRBJ1-2 | NA | TRBV7-9 | NA | CASSLEDRGGTF | TGTGCCAGCAGCTTAGAGGACCGAGGAGGCACCTTC
TRBJ1-2 | NA | TRBV28 | NA | CASSIPGVFNYGYTF | TGTGCCAGCAGTATCCCCGGGGTTTTTAACTATGGCTACACCTTC
TRBJ2-7 | NA | TRBV12-3/TRBV12-4 | NA | CASSLRDYEQYF | TGTGCCAGCAGTTTGAGGGACTACGAGCAGTACTTC
TRBJ2-1 | TRBD2 | TRBV29-1 | NA | CSVVTSVNEQFF | TGCAGCGTCGTGACTAGCGTGAATGAGCAGTTCTTC
TRBJ1-5 | NA | TRBV6-5 | few | CASSSTEINQPQHF | TGTGCCAGCAGTTCGACGGAGATCAATCAGCCCCAGCATTTT
TRBJ2-2 | NA | TRBV7-9 | NA | CAIQHTLRGLTLTGELFF | TGTGCCATCCAACACACCCTCCGCGGACTAACCTTAACCGGGGAGCTGTTTTTT
TRBJ1-5 | NA | TRBV20-1 | NA | CSARDKGSQPQHF | TGCAGTGCTAGGGACAAGGGTAGCCAGCCCCAGCATTTT
TRBJ2-7 | NA | TRBV6-2/TRBV6-3 | NA | CASTHNGFYEQYF | TGTGCCAGCACCCACAACGGGTTCTACGAGCAGTACTTC